This T cell receptor beta chain was retrieved from a study of shared clonotypes between healthy human individuals. About this clone itself: Its specificity is unknown.

In germline, CDR1 is MDHEN, CDR2 SYDVKM. V lost 2 bases to trimming and J lost 3 bases; unmatched junction nucleotides: 5. This CDR3 is 16 amino acids long. General study findings and limits: Naive CD4 clonotypes overlapped across several donors at roughly 4.5%. Clonotype sharing among donors, it was expected, would be affected by sequencing depth.

TCRdb's table, derived via immunoSEQ multiplex PCR, lists solely in-frame clones and lacks some. The sample shows about 1,500,000 clones, more than 95% of them seen only once. The V and J genes are TRBV28 and TRBJ2-2; TRBD2 agrees at 8 bases. This clonotype was obtained from a young man in good health. Material: naive CD4+ T cells sorted from blood. Subset indicated: CD45RA+ positively selected. The CDR3 loop is CASSLVSGSHTGELFF. Here the CDR3 DNA reads TGTGCCAGCAGTTTAGTCAGCGGGAGTCACACCGGGGAGCTGTTTTTT.